These T cell receptor beta chains were read from a single sample in a study of blood T cell repertoires in COVID-19. This table comes from immunoSEQ multiplex PCR, and its TCRdb copy is limited to in-frame clones, with some not included. The sample records about 25,000 clones, 80% to 90% being singletons. The sample was peripheral blood. Source of these receptors: a man aged 50 to 60 with active COVID-19. Each CDR3 is given with its conserved first and last residue. Fields, in order: J gene, D gene, clone size, V gene, CDR3 protein, CDR3 DNA. A D gene is named only where the DNA matches it firmly. Only some rows state a clone size, as once, few, many or a class for expanded clones.

>TRBJ2-5|TRBD2|-|TRBV5-1
CASSLGLAGKQETQYF
TGCGCCAGCAGCTTGGGGCTAGCGGGGAAACAAGAGACCCAGTACTTC
>TRBJ2-3|TRBD2|-|TRBV4-3
CASSQGSGRSDTQYF
TGCGCCAGCAGCCAAGGTAGCGGGAGGTCAGATACGCAGTATTTT
>TRBJ2-1|TRBD2|-|TRBV7-6
CASSLVLAGGYNEQFF
TGTGCCAGCAGCTTAGTACTAGCGGGAGGGTACAATGAGCAGTTCTTC
>TRBJ1-5|-|-|TRBV28
CASSQAGRDYQPQHF
TGTGCCAGCAGCCAAGCGGGGAGGGATTATCAGCCCCAGCATTTT
>TRBJ1-1|-|once|TRBV6-5
CASSYLQGRTEAFF
TGTGCCAGCAGTTACCTACAGGGACGGACTGAAGCTTTCTTT
>TRBJ1-6|-|-|TRBV5-4
CASSDSSNSPLHF
TGTGCCAGCAGCGACAGTTCCAATTCACCCCTCCACTTT
>TRBJ1-5|TRBD1|-|TRBV30
CAYSGQGVQPQHF
TGTGCCTACTCCGGACAGGGGGTTCAGCCCCAGCATTTT
>TRBJ2-1|TRBD2|-|TRBV11-3
CASSLERMGLARYNEQFF
TGTGCCAGCAGCTTAGAGAGAATGGGACTAGCGAGATACAATGAGCAGTTCTTC
>TRBJ2-7|-|-|TRBV5-5
CASSLAPGAYEQYF
TGTGCCAGCAGCTTGGCTCCGGGGGCCTACGAGCAGTACTTC
>TRBJ1-6|TRBD1|-|TRBV3-1/TRBV3-2
CASSSFGDRRNSPLHF
TGTGCCAGCAGCTCATTCGGGGACAGACGCAATTCACCCCTCCACTTT
>TRBJ2-3|-|-|TRBV12-3/TRBV12-4
CAIEPWSTDTQYF
TGTGCCATCGAGCCTTGGTCCACAGATACGCAGTATTTT
>TRBJ2-1|TRBD1|-|TRBV7-7
CASSLDGTGIRFF
TGTGCTAGCAGCTTAGACGGGACAGGGATTCGGTTCTTC
>TRBJ1-6|-|-|TRBV5-4
CASSFSRGNSPLHF
TGTGCCAGCAGCTTCTCCAGGGGAAATTCACCCCTCCACTTT
>TRBJ1-5|-|once|TRBV5-8
CASSLMTGPNQPQHF
TGTGCCAGCAGCTTAATGACAGGACCTAATCAGCCCCAGCATTTT
>TRBJ1-2|-|-|TRBV19
CASHPTPGFYGYTF
TGTGCCAGCCACCCTACACCAGGGTTCTATGGCTACACCTTC
>TRBJ2-3|-|-|TRBV28
CASCSGTDTQYF
TGTGCCAGCTGCTCGGGGACAGATACGCAGTATTTT
>TRBJ1-2|-|-|TRBV6-5
CASSKGPSYGYTF
TGTGCCAGCAGCAAGGGGCCGAGCTATGGCTACACCTTC
>TRBJ1-2|-|few|TRBV4-1
CASSQGVLYNYGYTF
TGCGCCAGCAGCCAAGGCGTACTCTATAACTATGGCTACACCTTC
>TRBJ2-5|TRBD2|-|TRBV7-9
CATQSRAGEETQYF
TGTGCCACCCAATCCCGCGCGGGGGAAGAGACCCAGTACTTC
>TRBJ2-1|TRBD1|-|TRBV11-3
CASSLGRGQGNEQFF
TGTGCCAGCAGCTTAGGAAGGGGGCAGGGGAATGAGCAGTTCTTC
>TRBJ2-1|TRBD2|-|TRBV7-6
CASSLEAGLAGAEQFF
TGTGCCAGCAGCTTAGAGGCGGGACTAGCGGGGGCAGAGCAGTTCTTC
>TRBJ2-3|TRBD1|few|TRBV24-1
CATSDLTGGRTDTQYF
TGTGCCACCAGTGACCTTACAGGGGGCAGGACAGATACGCAGTATTTT
>TRBJ1-1|TRBD1|-|TRBV7-2
CASSLDRGQGAFF
TGTGCCAGCAGCTTAGACCGGGGACAGGGGGCTTTCTTT
>TRBJ2-2|-|-|TRBV20-1
CSAYGTGELFF
TGCAGTGCTTACGGTACCGGGGAGCTGTTTTTT